The 28 T cell receptor beta chains presented below share a single source sample, sequenced in a study of blood T cell repertoires in COVID-19. Here immunoSEQ multiplex PCR was the method, and the copy in TCRdb shows in-frame clones only, minus some. The sample holds 190,000 or so clones, about 89% seen once. Specimen: PBMCs or T cells enriched from blood (not recorded which). These receptors were taken from a woman younger than 30 who had recovered from COVID-19.

V and J are TRBV28 and TRBJ2-5; 10 nucleotides align to TRBD2. Losses at the gene ends were 4 bases for V and 4 bases for J; bases not matched to a gene: 6. The CDR3 length is 15 residues. CDR1 and CDR2 (germline): MDHEN, SYDVKM. The DNA for the CDR3 is TGTGCCAGCAGTTCGATAGCGGGGGGCTCAGAGACCCAGTACTTC. Translated, it gives CASSSIAGGSETQYF.

The V call is TRBV4-1, the J call TRBJ1-1; D is perhaps TRBD1 (5 bases). CDR1 and CDR2 (germline): MGHRA, YSYEKL. This CDR3 spans 16 amino acids. V was shortened by 1 base and J by 3 bases, with 15 bases between the two germline ends. CDR3 nucleotides: TGCGCCAGCAGCCAAGGGAAGGGGTTTGGGGACACTGAAGCTTTCTTT. Translating it yields CASSQGKGFGDTEAFF.

The chain links TRBV28 to TRBJ1-3, with 10 bases matching TRBD1. Germline loops: CDR1 MDHEN, CDR2 SYDVKM. The CDR3 has 15 residues. V dropped 3 bases and J dropped 7; count of bases not matched to a gene: 6. CDR3 sequence (DNA): TGTGCCAGCAGTTTTCGGACAGGGGGACGCAACACCATATATTTT. This encodes CASSFRTGGRNTIYF.

The V gene is TRBV9, the J gene TRBJ2-7; a possible D gene is TRBD1 (7 bases). CDR1 and CDR2 (germline): SGDLS, YYNGEE. The germline V and J ends were trimmed by 4 bases and 5 bases, with 19 bases remaining between them. The CDR3 runs to 15 residues. CDR3 bases: TGTGCCAGCAGCAGTGCGGGACAGACCCACCACGAGCAGTACTTC. This encodes CASSSAGQTHHEQYF.

CDR3 in DNA: TGTGCCAGCAGTGAGGAGGGGACGAACACTGAAGCTTTCTTT. Residues: CASSEEGTNTEAFF. The chain couples TRBV2 to TRBJ1-1; a weak D match, TRBD1 (5 bases). The CDR3 has 14 amino acids. V was clipped by 3 bases and J by 1 base, with 9 bases between them. CDR1 and CDR2 from the germline V gene are SNHLY and FYNNEI.

The V call is TRBV5-4, the J call TRBJ1-2, with D perhaps matching TRBD1 (6 bases). The ends were cut back, 0 bases at V and 8 bases at J, with 17 bases in the middle. The germline CDR1 and CDR2 sequences are SGHNT and YYREEE (reference sequence). The CDR3 is made up of 15 amino acids. The DNA for the CDR3 is TGTGCCAGCAGCTTGGATCGGGGGGCAACGGAGGGCTACACCTTC. As protein: CASSLDRGATEGYTF.

The chain has TRBV27 and TRBJ2-7; no definite D call. Trimming pared 0 bases from V and 0 bases from J, leaving 6 bases between. The CDR3 extends over 14 amino acids. CDR1 and CDR2 from the germline V gene are MNHEY and SMNVEV (reference sequence). This CDR3 reads CASSLSTGSYEQYF. CDR3 coding DNA: TGTGCCAGCAGTTTATCAACCGGCTCCTACGAGCAGTACTTC.

V usage is TRBV5-1 and J usage is TRBJ2-7, with D perhaps matching TRBD2 (5 bases). CDR1 and CDR2 from the germline V gene are SGHRS and YFSETQ. Trimming removed 0 bases at V and 2 bases at J, with 21 bases between. This CDR3 spans 18 amino acids. CDR3 bases: TGCGCCAGCAGCTTGGAGTCTCGTTCGGGATACTCGACCTACGAGCAGTACTTC. It is translated as CASSLESRSGYSTYEQYF. The variable domain in full, completed from reference TRBV5-1 and TRBJ2-7, reads KAGVTQTPRYLIKTRGQQVTLSCSPISGHRSVSWYQQTPGQGLQFLFEYFSETQRNKGNFPGRFSGRQFSNSRSEMNVSTLELGDSALYLCASSLESRSGYSTYEQYFGPGTRLTVT.

This rearrangement joins TRBV30 to TRBJ2-7; 8 positions match TRBD2. The CDR3 contains 13 residues. The V and J ends lost 2 bases and 3 bases, in that order; junction bases with no gene match: 3. Germline V gives CDR1 GTSNPN, CDR2 SVGIG (reference sequence). CDR3 DNA sequence: TGTGCCTGGAGTAAAGGGACTAGCTACGAGCAGTACTTC. Its protein product is CAWSKGTSYEQYF.

The genes are TRBV3-1 (or the pseudogene TRBV3-2) and TRBJ1-2, with D perhaps matching TRBD1 (5 bases). The CDR3 sequence is 12 residues long. Between the trimmed V and J ends, which lost 4 bases and 7 bases, there was a span of 10 bases. Per germline, CDR1 LGHDT and CDR2 YNNKEL (reference sequence). CDR3 region: CASSPGGGGYTF. The DNA of the CDR3 is TGTGCCAGCAGCCCCGGGGGTGGTGGCTACACCTTC.

The gene calls are TRBV3-1 (or the pseudogene TRBV3-2) and TRBJ1-6; TRBD1 aligns across 7 bases. The CDR3 contains 18 residues. Germline V gene lookup returns CDR1 LGHDT and CDR2 YNNKEL (reference sequence). The V and J ends lost 0 bases and 0 bases, in that order; junction bases with no gene match: 5. The chain's CDR3 is CASSQDRGQSSYNSPLHF. CDR3 nucleotides: TGTGCCAGCAGCCAAGATCGGGGACAGAGCTCCTATAATTCACCCCTCCACTTT.

The chain joins TRBV27 to TRBJ1-1, with 9 bases fitting TRBD1. CDR1 and CDR2 from the germline V gene are MNHEY and SMNVEV (reference sequence). The junction had 4 bases not matched to a gene; V was cut back by 0 bases and J by 5 bases. The CDR3 covers 15 residues. CDR3 sequence (DNA): TGTGCCAGCAGTTTATCACAGGGGGCGCAGACTGAAGCTTTCTTT. Encoded protein: CASSLSQGAQTEAFF.

V usage is TRBV5-1 and J usage is TRBJ2-2; D may be TRBD1 (6 bases). The CDR3 runs to 13 residues. Trimming pared 5 bases from V and 4 bases from J, leaving 9 bases between. Per the germline V gene, CDR1 is SGHRS and CDR2 is YFSETQ. CDR3 sequence (DNA): TGCGCCAGCAGGGGGGCGGTCACCGGGGAGCTGTTTTTT. Translation: CASRGAVTGELFF.

The chain links TRBV11-2 to TRBJ1-3; TRBD1 matches 7 bases. The germline V gene encodes CDR1 SGHAT and CDR2 FQNNGV. This CDR3 is built from 15 residues. The ends lost 5 bases at V and 2 bases at J; junction bases unmatched: 6. DNA for the CDR3: TGTGCCAGCAGCGCCCCGGACAGGCCTGGAAACACCATATATTTT. The encoded protein is CASSAPDRPGNTIYF.

The chain recombines TRBV3-1 (or the pseudogene TRBV3-2) with TRBJ2-2, with D tentatively TRBD1 (6 bases). V was trimmed by 3 bases and J by 4 bases, leaving 15 bases between them. The CDR3 is 16 amino acids. Germline CDR1 LGHDT, CDR2 YNNKEL (reference sequence). The CDR3 DNA is TGTGCCAGCAGCCAGTCAGGGGTTATTCGCACCGGGGAGCTGTTTTTT. This sequence encodes CASSQSGVIRTGELFF.

This chain uses TRBV28 with TRBJ1-4; unclear D gene. From germline, CDR1 is MDHEN and CDR2 SYDVKM. Deletions cut 2 bases from V and 7 bases from J, with 11 bases between. The CDR3 length is 14 residues. The CDR3 nucleotides are TGTGCCAGCAGTTTAAGTATTGGCGGTGAAAAACTGTTTTTT. Its translation: CASSLSIGGEKLFF.

The V call is TRBV10-2, the J call TRBJ1-6; D gene unclear. Trimming cost V 2 bases and J 14 bases, with 16 bases left between them. Germline assignment: CDR1 WSHSY and CDR2 SAAADI. The CDR3 has 14 residues. The CDR3 bases are TGCGCCAGCAGTGAGATGGAGGGTGTTGGGGCCCTCCACTTT. Amino acid sequence: CASSEMEGVGALHF.

The V call is TRBV6-6, the J call TRBJ2-7; the D gene is possibly TRBD1 (5 bases). CDR3 size: 15 residues. V shed 2 bases and J shed 2 bases, with 13 bases lying between them. The germline V gene has CDR1 MNHNY and CDR2 SVGAGI (reference sequence). The CDR3 DNA follows: TGTGCCAGCAGTTACGATAGACAGAGAACCTACGAGCAGTACTTC. Protein: CASSYDRQRTYEQYF.

The V and J genes are TRBV18 and TRBJ2-1; 13 positions match TRBD2. V dropped 3 bases and J dropped 10; count of bases not matched to a gene: 6. Germline CDR1 is KGHSH and CDR2 is LQKENI. The CDR3 runs 15 residues. The CDR3 loop reads CASSPRLAGGDEQFF. CDR3 nucleotides: TGTGCCAGCTCACCCAGACTAGCGGGGGGTGACGAGCAGTTCTTC.

The rearrangement links TRBV5-4 to TRBJ1-4; perhaps TRBD1 as D (5 bases). Per the germline V gene, CDR1 is SGHNT and CDR2 is YYREEE (reference sequence). Trimming removed 1 base at V and 5 bases at J, with 18 bases between. The CDR3 loop spans 17 amino acids. The CDR3 sequence: CASSLFGAQEFNEKLFF. The CDR3 bases are TGTGCCAGCAGCTTGTTTGGGGCCCAGGAGTTCAATGAAAAACTGTTTTTT. Using reference TRBV5-4 and TRBJ1-4 for the parts outside the CDR3, the full variable domain is ETGVTQSPTHLIKTRGQQVTLRCSSQSGHNTVSWYQQALGQGPQFIFQYYREEENGRGNFPPRFSGLQFPNYSSELNVNALELDDSALYLCASSLFGAQEFNEKLFFGSGTQLSVL.

This chain links TRBV29-1 with TRBJ2-4; 10 bases line up with TRBD1. Looked up from germline, CDR1 is SQVTM and CDR2 is ANQGSEA. The length of the CDR3 is 13 residues. Here the CDR3 reads CSFGQGDGHIQYF. The CDR3 DNA reads TGCAGTTTCGGACAGGGGGATGGACACATTCAGTACTTC.

This rearrangement joins TRBV4-2 to TRBJ1-1, with 8 bases matching TRBD1. The junction had 16 bases not matched to a gene; V was cut back by 10 bases and J by 3 bases. Germline V CDR1 and CDR2: LGHNA, YNFKEQ. CDR3 length: 16 residues. The CDR3 reads CAIRPGGGRGYTEAFF. In nucleotides, the CDR3 is TGTGCCATCCGTCCAGGGGGCGGGCGGGGGTACACTGAAGCTTTCTTT.

This clone came up once. CDR3 sequence (DNA): TGCGCCAGCAGCTTGGAAGGACAGGGGGCAGGCGAGCAGTACTTC. This translates into CASSLEGQGAGEQYF. The J gene is TRBJ2-7, the V gene TRBV5-1; 11 bases map to TRBD1. Trimming took 0 bases from V and 6 from J; bases not matched to a gene: 5. The CDR3 loop spans 15 amino acids. Per the germline V gene, CDR1 is SGHRS and CDR2 is YFSETQ.

This clone has only a few counts. The chain couples TRBV4-1 to TRBJ2-7, with D possibly being TRBD2 (5 bases). Trimming shortened V by 4 bases and J by 3 bases, and 10 bases separated the two germline ends. Per the germline V gene, CDR1 is MGHRA and CDR2 is YSYEKL. The CDR3 length is 13 residues. In nucleotides, the CDR3 is TGCGCCAGCAGCCCGGGATCAGACTACGAGCAGTACTTC. It codes for CASSPGSDYEQYF.

The rearrangement joins TRBV23-1 to TRBJ2-7; TRBD2 might be the D (6 bases). TRBV23-1 is an ORF, and what it does is uncertain. This CDR3 contains 15 residues. V lost 8 bases, J lost 2 bases, and 19 bases lay in between. Here the CDR3 reads CASARGREVPYEQYF. CDR3 nucleotides: TGCGCCAGCGCCCGGGGCAGGGAGGTTCCCTACGAGCAGTACTTC.

The chain couples TRBV30 to TRBJ2-7, with D unresolved. The CDR3 length is 11 residues. CDR1 GTSNPN and CDR2 SVGIG come from the germline V gene (reference sequence). CDR3 sequence reads: CAFGQEYEQYF. DNA of the CDR3: TGTGCGTTCGGCCAGGAATACGAGCAGTACTTC.

The chain employs TRBV6-1 and TRBJ1-3; perhaps TRBD1 as D (5 bases). The V gene lost 1 base and the J gene lost 3 bases, with 13 bases spanning the gap. Germline lookup yields CDR1 MNHNS and CDR2 SASEGT. This CDR3 spans 16 amino acids. CDR3 sequence (DNA): TGTGCCAGCAGTGAAGGGCAGGGAATTGTTGGAAACACCATATATTTT. It translates to CASSEGQGIVGNTIYF.

The chain employs TRBV5-5 and TRBJ2-1; maybe TRBD2 (6 bases). V was trimmed by 1 base and J by 2 bases, leaving 13 bases between them. Germline V gene data show CDR1 as SGHKS and CDR2 as YYEKEE (reference sequence). This CDR3 contains 16 residues. The DNA of the CDR3 is TGTGCCAGCAGCTTGCAGGGACTGCCGGCCTACAATGAGCAGTTCTTC. This translates into CASSLQGLPAYNEQFF.